Listed below are T cell receptor beta chains from one sample, sequenced in a study of T cell changes during pregnancy in multiple sclerosis. Generated by immunoSEQ multiplex PCR, the TCRdb table keeps only in-frame clones and is missing some. The table includes more than 50,000 clones, roughly nine tenths detected once. Sample: peripheral blood, taken before pregnancy. These receptor sequences come from a female donor with multiple sclerosis, enrolled in a pregnancy study. The CDR3 runs from the conserved cysteine through the conserved F or W.

v_gene	j_gene	CDR3aa
TRBV11-2	TRBJ1-1	CASSLAGTEAFF
TRBV5-1	TRBJ2-3	CASSPGQGTPDTQYF
TRBV7-2	TRBJ2-7	CASSSSGVGSRHEQYF
TRBV5-1	TRBJ2-3	CASSFGLAGQDTQYF
TRBV4-2	TRBJ1-6	CASSQDNALRVTISPLHF
TRBV7-9	TRBJ1-1	CASSATGTGSEAFF
TRBV4-3	TRBJ2-3	CASSQVVFLAGATDTQYF
TRBV5-8	TRBJ2-3	CASSNLGPRGTDTQYF
TRBV4-1	TRBJ2-7	CASSHTGVYEQYF
TRBV7-2	TRBJ2-7	CASSLVGQKSYEQYF
TRBV7-3	TRBJ2-3	CASSLTGSGGDTQYF
TRBV19	TRBJ2-3	CATQGLAGGTDTQYF
TRBV7-8	TRBJ2-1	CASSPRGLDEQFF
TRBV9	TRBJ2-5	CASSGAPRETQYF
TRBV6-5	TRBJ1-5	CASRTGVRQPQHF
TRBV5-6	TRBJ1-2	CASSFYRGSNYGYTF
TRBV19	TRBJ1-4	CASSIPGQGFEKLFF
TRBV7-3	TRBJ2-3	CASSLGVGPTDTQYF
TRBV2	TRBJ2-3	CASSGTGGRDTQYF
TRBV7-3	TRBJ1-1	CASSSRQGASEAFF
TRBV11-3	TRBJ2-3	CASSLGGGPVTDTQYF
TRBV5-1	TRBJ1-2	CASSLGAGNYGYTF
TRBV25-1	TRBJ2-3	CASSEGYGQGLADTQYF
TRBV19	TRBJ2-3	CASSGPAGALSTDTQYF
TRBV6-5	TRBJ2-7	CASSTGGQGIGEQYF
TRBV6-5	TRBJ1-2	CASSPGQGAGYTF
TRBV7-8	TRBJ1-5	CASSLGVTENQPQHF
TRBV7-9	TRBJ1-5	CASSLDLAGSNQPQHF
TRBV30	TRBJ2-3	CAWSKASGGADTQYF
TRBV11-3	TRBJ1-2	CASSDTRQVLNYGYTF
TRBV7-3	TRBJ2-1	CASSLARRRRNEQFF
TRBV4-1	TRBJ1-2	CASSQPGEGGYTF
TRBV15	TRBJ2-7	CATSREGSGYEQYF
TRBV9	TRBJ2-7	CASSVGGLDEQYF
TRBV7-3	TRBJ1-6	CASSLVGQGNSPLHF
TRBV7-2	TRBJ2-3	CASSFPSNTQYF
TRBV9	TRBJ2-2	CASAAGGPLGELFF
TRBV7-3	TRBJ2-1	CASSLTGGGVSYNEQFF
TRBV29-1	TRBJ2-7	CSVDAWGEGTSYEQYF
TRBV2	TRBJ2-1	CASSGGLAGDGEQFF
TRBV29-1	TRBJ1-1	CSVAPDPRLLEAFF